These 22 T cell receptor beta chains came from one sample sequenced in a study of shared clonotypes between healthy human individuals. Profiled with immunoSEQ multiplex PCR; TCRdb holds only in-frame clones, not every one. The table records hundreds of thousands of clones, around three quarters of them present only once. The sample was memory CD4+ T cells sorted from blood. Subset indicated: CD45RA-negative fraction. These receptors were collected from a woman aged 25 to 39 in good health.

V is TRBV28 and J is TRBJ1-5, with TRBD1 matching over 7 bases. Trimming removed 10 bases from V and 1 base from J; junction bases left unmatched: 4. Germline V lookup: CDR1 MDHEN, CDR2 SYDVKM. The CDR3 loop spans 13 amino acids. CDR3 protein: CATYRGSNQPQHF. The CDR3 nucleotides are TGTGCCACCTACAGGGGCAGCAATCAGCCCCAGCATTTT.

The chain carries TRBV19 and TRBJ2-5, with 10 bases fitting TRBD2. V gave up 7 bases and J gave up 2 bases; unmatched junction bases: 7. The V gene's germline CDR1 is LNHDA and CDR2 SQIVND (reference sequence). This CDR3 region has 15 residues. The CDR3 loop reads CASTSGRIRQETQYF. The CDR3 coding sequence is TGTGCCAGTACTAGCGGGAGAATTAGGCAAGAGACCCAGTACTTC.

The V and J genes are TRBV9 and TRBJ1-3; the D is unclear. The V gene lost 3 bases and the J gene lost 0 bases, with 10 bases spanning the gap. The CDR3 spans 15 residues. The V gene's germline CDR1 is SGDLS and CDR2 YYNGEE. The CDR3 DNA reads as TGTGCCAGCAGCGGGACGTCCGTCTCTGGAAACACCATATATTTT. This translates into CASSGTSVSGNTIYF. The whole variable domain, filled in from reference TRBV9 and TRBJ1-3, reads DSGVTQTPKHLITATGQRVTLRCSPRSGDLSVYWYQQSLDQGLQFLIQYYNGEERAKGNILERFSAQQFPDLHSELNLSSLELGDSALYFCASSGTSVSGNTIYFGEGSWLTVV.

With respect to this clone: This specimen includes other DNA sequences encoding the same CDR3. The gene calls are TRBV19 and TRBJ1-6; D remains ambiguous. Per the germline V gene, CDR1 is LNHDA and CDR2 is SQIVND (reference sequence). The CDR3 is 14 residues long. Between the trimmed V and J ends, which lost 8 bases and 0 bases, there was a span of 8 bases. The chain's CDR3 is CASGQSSYNSPLHF. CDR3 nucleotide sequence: TGTGCCAGTGGGCAGAGCTCCTATAATTCACCCCTCCACTTT.

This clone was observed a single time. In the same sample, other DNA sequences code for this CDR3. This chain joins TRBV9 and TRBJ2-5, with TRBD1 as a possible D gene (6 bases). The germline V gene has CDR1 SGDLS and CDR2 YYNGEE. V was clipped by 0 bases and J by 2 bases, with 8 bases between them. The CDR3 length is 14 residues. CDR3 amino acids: CASSVGGQQETQYF. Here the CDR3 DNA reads TGTGCCAGCAGCGTAGGAGGACAGCAAGAGACCCAGTACTTC.

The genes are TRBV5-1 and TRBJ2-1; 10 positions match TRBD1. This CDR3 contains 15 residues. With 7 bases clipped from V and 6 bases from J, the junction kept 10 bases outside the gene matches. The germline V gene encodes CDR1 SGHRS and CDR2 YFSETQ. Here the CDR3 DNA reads TGCGCCAGCGGCCAGGGACAGGGGCTTTTCAATGAGCAGTTCTTC. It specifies CASGQGQGLFNEQFF.

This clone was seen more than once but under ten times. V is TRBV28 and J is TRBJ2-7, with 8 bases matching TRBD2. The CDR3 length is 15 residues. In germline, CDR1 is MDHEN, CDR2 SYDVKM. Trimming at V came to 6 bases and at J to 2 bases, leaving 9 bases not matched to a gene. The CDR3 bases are TGTGCCAGCAGAGGCGGGGGGAGCGGGGCCTACGAGCAGTACTTC. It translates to CASRGGGSGAYEQYF.

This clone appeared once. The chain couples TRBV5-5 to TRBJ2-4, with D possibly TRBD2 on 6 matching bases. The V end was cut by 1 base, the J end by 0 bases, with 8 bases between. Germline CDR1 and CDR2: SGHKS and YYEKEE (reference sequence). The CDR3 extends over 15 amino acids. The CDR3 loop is CASSLWGEAKNIQYF. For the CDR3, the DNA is TGTGCCAGCAGCTTGTGGGGGGAAGCCAAAAACATTCAGTACTTC.

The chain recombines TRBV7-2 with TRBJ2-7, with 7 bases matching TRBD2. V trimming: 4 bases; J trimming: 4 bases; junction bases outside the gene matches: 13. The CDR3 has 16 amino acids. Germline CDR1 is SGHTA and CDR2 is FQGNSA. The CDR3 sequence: CASSSAVSAGVYEQYF. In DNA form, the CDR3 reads TGTGCCAGCAGCTCCGCAGTGTCGGCGGGAGTTTACGAGCAGTACTTC.

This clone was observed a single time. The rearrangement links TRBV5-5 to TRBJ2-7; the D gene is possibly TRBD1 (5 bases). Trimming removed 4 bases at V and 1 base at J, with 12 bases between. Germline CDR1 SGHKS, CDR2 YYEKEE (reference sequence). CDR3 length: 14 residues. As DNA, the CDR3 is TGTGCCAGCAGCCTCACGGACACGTCCTACGAGCAGTACTTC. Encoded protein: CASSLTDTSYEQYF.

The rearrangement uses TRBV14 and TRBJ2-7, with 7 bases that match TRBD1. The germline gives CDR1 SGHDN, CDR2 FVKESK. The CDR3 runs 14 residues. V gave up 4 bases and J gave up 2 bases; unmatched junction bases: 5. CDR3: CASSLMTGPYEQYF. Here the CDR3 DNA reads TGTGCCAGCAGCCTCATGACAGGGCCCTACGAGCAGTACTTC.

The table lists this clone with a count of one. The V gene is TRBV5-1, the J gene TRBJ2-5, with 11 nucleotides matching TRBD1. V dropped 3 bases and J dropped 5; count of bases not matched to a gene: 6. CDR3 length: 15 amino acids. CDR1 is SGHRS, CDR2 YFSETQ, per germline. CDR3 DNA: TGCGCCAGCAGCTACGGGACAGGGGGGTTTGAGACCCAGTACTTC. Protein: CASSYGTGGFETQYF. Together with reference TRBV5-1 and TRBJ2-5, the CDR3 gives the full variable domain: KAGVTQTPRYLIKTRGQQVTLSCSPISGHRSVSWYQQTPGQGLQFLFEYFSETQRNKGNFPGRFSGRQFSNSRSEMNVSTLELGDSALYLCASSYGTGGFETQYFGPGTRLLVL.

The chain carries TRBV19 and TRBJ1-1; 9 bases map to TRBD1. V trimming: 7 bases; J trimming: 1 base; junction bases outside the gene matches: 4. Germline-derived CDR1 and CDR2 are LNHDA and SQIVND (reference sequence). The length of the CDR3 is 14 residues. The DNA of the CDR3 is TGTGCCAGTACCGCGGGACAGGGGAACACTGAAGCTTTCTTT. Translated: CASTAGQGNTEAFF.

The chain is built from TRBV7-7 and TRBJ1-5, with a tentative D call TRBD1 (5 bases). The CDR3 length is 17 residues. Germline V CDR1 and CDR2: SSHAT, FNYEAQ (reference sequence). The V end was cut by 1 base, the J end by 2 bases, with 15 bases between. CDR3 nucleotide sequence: TGTGCCAGCAGCTTAGGGCATGGGGGTATTGGCAATCAGCCCCAGCATTTT. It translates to CASSLGHGGIGNQPQHF.

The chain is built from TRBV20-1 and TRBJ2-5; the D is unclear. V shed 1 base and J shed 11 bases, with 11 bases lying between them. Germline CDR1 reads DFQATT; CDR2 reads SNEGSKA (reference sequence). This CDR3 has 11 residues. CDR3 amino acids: CSARAGNGQYF. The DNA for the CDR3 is TGCAGTGCTAGAGCTGGCAACGGGCAGTACTTC.

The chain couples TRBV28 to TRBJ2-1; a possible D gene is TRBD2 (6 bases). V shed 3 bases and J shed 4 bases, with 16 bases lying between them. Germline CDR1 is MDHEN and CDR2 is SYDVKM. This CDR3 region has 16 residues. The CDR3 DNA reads TGTGCCAGCAGTTTTCCTCGGGGGAAAGAGTACAATGAGCAGTTCTTC. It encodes CASSFPRGKEYNEQFF.

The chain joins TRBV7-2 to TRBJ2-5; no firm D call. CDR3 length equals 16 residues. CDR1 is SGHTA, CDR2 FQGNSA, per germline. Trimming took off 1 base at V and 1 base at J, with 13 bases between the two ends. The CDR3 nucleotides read TGTGCCAGCAGCTTAGGCCCACTCCTGGCCCAAGAGACCCAGTACTTC. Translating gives CASSLGPLLAQETQYF.

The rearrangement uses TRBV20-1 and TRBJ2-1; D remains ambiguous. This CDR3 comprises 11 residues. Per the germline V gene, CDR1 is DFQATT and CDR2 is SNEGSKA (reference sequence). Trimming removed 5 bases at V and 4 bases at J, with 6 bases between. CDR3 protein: CSAGNYNEQFF. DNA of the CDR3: TGCAGTGCTGGGAATTACAATGAGCAGTTCTTC.

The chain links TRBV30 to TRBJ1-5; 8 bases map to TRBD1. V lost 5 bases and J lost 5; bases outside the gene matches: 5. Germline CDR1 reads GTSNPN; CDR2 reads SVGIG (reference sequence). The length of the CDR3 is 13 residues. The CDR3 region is CAWDHRGDQPQHF. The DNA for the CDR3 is TGTGCCTGGGACCACAGGGGGGATCAGCCCCAGCATTTT.

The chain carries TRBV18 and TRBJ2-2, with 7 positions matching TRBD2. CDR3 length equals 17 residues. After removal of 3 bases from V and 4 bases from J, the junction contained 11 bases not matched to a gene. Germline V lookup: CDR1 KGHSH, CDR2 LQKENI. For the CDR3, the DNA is TGTGCCAGCTCACCGGATTCGAGGACTAGACGCACCGGGGAGCTGTTTTTT. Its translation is CASSPDSRTRRTGELFF.

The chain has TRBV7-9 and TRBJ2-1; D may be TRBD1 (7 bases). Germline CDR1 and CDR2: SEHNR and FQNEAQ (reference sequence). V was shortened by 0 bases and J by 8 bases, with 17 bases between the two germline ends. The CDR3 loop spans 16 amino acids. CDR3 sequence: CASSLAARQGGDEQFF. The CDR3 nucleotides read TGTGCCAGCAGCTTAGCAGCCCGGCAGGGGGGCGATGAGCAGTTCTTC. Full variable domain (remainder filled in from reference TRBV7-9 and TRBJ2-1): DTGVSQNPRHKITKRGQNVTFRCDPISEHNRLYWYRQTLGQGPEFLTYFQNEAQLEKSRLLSDRFSAERPKGSFSTLEIQRTEQGDSAMYLCASSLAARQGGDEQFFGPGTRLTVL.

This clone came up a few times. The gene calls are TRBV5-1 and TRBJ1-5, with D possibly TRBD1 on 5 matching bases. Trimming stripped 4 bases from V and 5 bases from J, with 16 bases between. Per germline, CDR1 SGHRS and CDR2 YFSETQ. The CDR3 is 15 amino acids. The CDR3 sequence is CASSPWGEADQPQHF. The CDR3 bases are TGCGCCAGCAGCCCGTGGGGGGAGGCAGATCAGCCCCAGCATTTT.